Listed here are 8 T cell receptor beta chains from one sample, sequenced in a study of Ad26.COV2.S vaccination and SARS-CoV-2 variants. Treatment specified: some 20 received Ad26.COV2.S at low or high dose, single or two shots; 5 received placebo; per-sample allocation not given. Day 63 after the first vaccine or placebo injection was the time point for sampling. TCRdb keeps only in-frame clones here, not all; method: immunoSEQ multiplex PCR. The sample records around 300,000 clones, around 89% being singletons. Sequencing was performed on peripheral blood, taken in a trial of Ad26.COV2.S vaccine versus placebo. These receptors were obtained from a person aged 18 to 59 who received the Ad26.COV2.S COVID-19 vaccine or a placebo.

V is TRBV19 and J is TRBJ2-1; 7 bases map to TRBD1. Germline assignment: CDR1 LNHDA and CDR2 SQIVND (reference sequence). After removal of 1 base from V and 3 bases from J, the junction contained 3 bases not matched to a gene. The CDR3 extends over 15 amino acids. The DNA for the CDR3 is TGTGCCAGTAGTATAGGGACAGGCGACTACAATGAGCAGTTCTTC. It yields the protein CASSIGTGDYNEQFF.

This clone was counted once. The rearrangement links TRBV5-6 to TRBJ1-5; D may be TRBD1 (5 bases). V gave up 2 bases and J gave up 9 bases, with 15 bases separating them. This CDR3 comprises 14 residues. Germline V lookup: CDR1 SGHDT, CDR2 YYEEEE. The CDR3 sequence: CASSFSGALWPQHF. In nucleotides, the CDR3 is TGTGCCAGCAGCTTTAGTGGGGCCCTTTGGCCCCAGCATTTT. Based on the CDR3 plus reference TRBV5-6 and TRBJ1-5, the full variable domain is DAGVTQSPTHLIKTRGQQVTLRCSPKSGHDTVSWYQQALGQGPQFIFQYYEEEERQRGNFPDRFSGHQFPNYSSELNVNALLLGDSALYLCASSFSGALWPQHFGDGTRLSIL.

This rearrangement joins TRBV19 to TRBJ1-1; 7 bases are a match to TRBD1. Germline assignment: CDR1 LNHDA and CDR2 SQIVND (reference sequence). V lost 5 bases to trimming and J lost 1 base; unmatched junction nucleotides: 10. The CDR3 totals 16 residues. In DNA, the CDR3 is TGTGCCAGTAGTGCCCCTCGGGGACAGCCGAACACTGAAGCTTTCTTT. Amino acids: CASSAPRGQPNTEAFF.

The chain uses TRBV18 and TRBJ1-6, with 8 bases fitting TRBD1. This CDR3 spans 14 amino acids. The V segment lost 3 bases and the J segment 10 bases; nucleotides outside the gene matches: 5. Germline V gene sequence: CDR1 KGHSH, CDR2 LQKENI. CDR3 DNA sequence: TGTGCCAGCTCACCGACAGGGGTAGGCTCACCCCTCCACTTT. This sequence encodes CASSPTGVGSPLHF.

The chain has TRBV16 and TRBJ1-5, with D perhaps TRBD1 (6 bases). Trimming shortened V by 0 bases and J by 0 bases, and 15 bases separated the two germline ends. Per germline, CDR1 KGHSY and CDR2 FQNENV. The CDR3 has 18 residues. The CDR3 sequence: CASSQSLDRSYSNQPQHF. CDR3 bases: TGTGCCAGCAGCCAATCCCTCGACAGGTCCTATAGCAATCAGCCCCAGCATTTT.

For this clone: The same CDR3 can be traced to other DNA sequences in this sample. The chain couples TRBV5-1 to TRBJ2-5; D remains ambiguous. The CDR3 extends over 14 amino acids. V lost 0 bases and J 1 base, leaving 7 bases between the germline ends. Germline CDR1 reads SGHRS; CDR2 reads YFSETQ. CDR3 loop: CASSLVGGQETQYF. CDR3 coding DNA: TGCGCCAGCAGCTTGGTAGGCGGCCAAGAGACCCAGTACTTC. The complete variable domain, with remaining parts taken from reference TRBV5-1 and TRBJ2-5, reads KAGVTQTPRYLIKTRGQQVTLSCSPISGHRSVSWYQQTPGQGLQFLFEYFSETQRNKGNFPGRFSGRQFSNSRSEMNVSTLELGDSALYLCASSLVGGQETQYFGPGTRLLVL.

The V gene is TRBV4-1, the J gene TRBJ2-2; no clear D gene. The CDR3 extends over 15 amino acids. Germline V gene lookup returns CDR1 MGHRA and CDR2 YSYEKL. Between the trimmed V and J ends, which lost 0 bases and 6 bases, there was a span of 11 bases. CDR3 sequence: CASSQDRLRSGELFF. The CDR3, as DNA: TGCGCCAGCAGCCAAGATCGTTTGCGGTCCGGGGAGCTGTTTTTT.

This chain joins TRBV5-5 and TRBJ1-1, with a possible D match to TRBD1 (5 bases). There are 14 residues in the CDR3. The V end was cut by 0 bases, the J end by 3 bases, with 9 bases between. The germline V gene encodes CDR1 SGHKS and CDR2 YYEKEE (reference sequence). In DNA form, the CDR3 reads TGTGCCAGCAGCTTGGCCCTGGGGGACACTGAAGCTTTCTTT. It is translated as CASSLALGDTEAFF. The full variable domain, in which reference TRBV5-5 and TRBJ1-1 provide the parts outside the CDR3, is DAGVTQSPTHLIKTRGQQVTLRCSPISGHKSVSWYQQVLGQGPQFIFQYYEKEERGRGNFPDRFSARQFPNYSSELNVNALLLGDSALYLCASSLALGDTEAFFGQGTRLTVV.